This TCR beta chain was captured in a study of cytomegalovirus exposure and HLA in healthy donors (dated by TCRdb to 2017 to 2019). Looking at the study overall: According to an earlier analysis of 587 of the donors, about 190 million T cells yielded approximately 120 million unique TCR beta sequences and about 300 Gb of sequence data. Roughly 300 gigabases of sequencing data and tens of millions of unique TCR sequences were included in an early release covering around 600 HLA-typed donors. Among the roughly 400 genotyped donors, about 83% belonged to the genetic ancestry cluster associated with self-reported Caucasian donors. The study was designed to test whether signatures of past pathogen exposure could be identified by cataloging public T cell receptors. The study used immunosequencing to profile the T cell repertoires of approximately 690 subjects and linked those repertoires to cytomegalovirus serostatus. Along with the approximately 650-subject first cohort, a separate validation cohort of over a hundred different subjects was used. The study combined high-throughput TCR immunosequencing, statistical association of individual TCRs with disease status, and machine learning to predict cytomegalovirus infection status. A later analysis re-analyzed previously published TCR beta repertoires from 650 to 800 donors and added high-resolution HLA genotyping to study TCR occurrence patterns. In the later analysis, no new phenotypic data were used to find candidate immune exposures; instead, reliance was placed on TCR beta sequences and their occurrence across donors. An earlier analysis of about 600 of the donors used high-throughput TCR beta sequencing to judge whether each TCR beta V gene segment behaved as functional or pseudogenic. Alongside the repertoire data, information on donor age, sex, ethnicity and CMV serostatus was compiled. In a later genetic analysis, genome-wide SNP genotypes for about three fifths of the roughly 670 donors were used, and that subset was treated as a discovery cohort. All discovery cohort repertoires had been generated on a single sequencing platform. Class I and class II HLA loci were covered by the typing at four-digit resolution. The number of typed donors differed by locus: roughly 620-640 for A, B, C, DRB1 and DQB1; approximately 520 for DQA1; 606 for DPA1; and around 490 for DPB1. Because of strong linkage in the cohort, four or five DR-DQ haplotypes were treated as single units for association and clustering. On average, over 200,000 unique TCR beta nucleotide sequences were sequenced per donor among 398 genotyped donors of the cohort, with roughly 18% of those sequences being non-productive.

Measured from the cysteine to the phenylalanine, the CDR3 is 15 residues long. Here the CDR3 DNA is all that survives: 45 bases in frame from base 1. The germline V gene gives CDR1 as SGDLS and CDR2 as YYNGEE. Germline trimming amounts to 3 bases on V and 5 bases on J, with 4 as the count of junction bases outside the gene matches. On the study overall, not on this receptor specifically: Because HLA typing was missing for some donors at each locus, association tests included only the typed subset. A later analysis reported that several top co-occurrence clusters appeared linked to parvovirus B19, influenza, CMV and Epstein-Barr virus. A later analysis found that HLA-associated TCR beta chains were more clonally expanded and had lower generation probabilities than equally common non-associated chains. The study listed 150 to 200 TCR beta chains as associated with cytomegalovirus. Because the 87-base-pair reads could not distinguish some IMGT-functional V segments, including TRBV6-2 and TRBV6-3, those segments were excluded. The presence/absence analyses assumed that sequencing depth was roughly uniform across donors, and that assumption may not be true. Specific HLA alleles were associated with 15,000 to 20,000 TCR beta sequences at a false discovery rate of 0.05 in a later analysis. The authors suggested that the approach could potentially be generalized to other disease states and immunological phenotypes. According to a later analysis, TCR association rates differed among HLA loci, with DRB1 alleles showing the most associated TCRs and HLA-C alleles showing the fewest. Correlated functional status among segregating V segments might be attributable to linkage disequilibrium, but an unknown experimental factor could not be ruled out. Assigning TCR associations to individual alleles was difficult when HLA alleles, especially DR and DQ, strongly co-occurred. Most TCR sequences were observed very rarely across donors, whereas some public TCRs were present in many individuals. The earlier analysis of around 600 of the donors excluded approximately 15 rarely observed V segments, including chromosome 9 orphons, because counts were too low. An earlier analysis of around 540 of the donors showed that most TCR beta V segments appeared in productive rearrangements either about 87% or about 30% of the time, which broadly matched IMGT annotations. A further reported finding was that TCR beta sequences accurately predicted the HLA-A and HLA-B alleles for most subjects in the first cohort. Cytomegalovirus status was reported to be diagnosed by the classifier with high specificity and sensitivity in both the original and validation cohorts. According to a later genetic analysis, donors in an Asian-associated ancestry cluster had fewer N-insertions in productive TCRs than the approximately 700-donor mean. Only TCR beta chains were sequenced in this cohort, and the absence of alpha or paired-chain data limited detectable features. CMV serostatus was the only immune exposure information available for the cohort. A cluster of highly shared sequence variants was judged likely to be a technical artifact of the sequencing pipeline. Three of the identified cytomegalovirus-associated TCR beta chains were confirmed in vitro to be specific for cytomegalovirus antigens. V-gene and J-gene trimming of TCR beta chains was associated with a missense DCLRE1C variant in a later genetic analysis, and the association was replicated in an independent cohort. According to a later analysis, most CMV-associated TCR beta chains appeared to be HLA-restricted, and the HLA associations seemed to be driven largely by CMV exposure.

A note on this clone: Its antigen has not been determined. No clone much larger than this one lies a single base away; base qualities are absent.

The cohort comprised approximately 700 healthy bone marrow donors. Cohort members were all nominally healthy when sampled, although unrecorded immune exposures were likely present. The donor was CMV seropositive and belonged to the group of a few hundred seropositive cohort members. Every donor gave a peripheral blood sample, and the peripheral blood mononuclear cells from that sample were used for TCR beta sequencing. The Qiagen DNeasy Blood Extraction Kit was used to extract genomic DNA from the blood cell samples. Libraries came from the immunoSEQ multiplex PCR assay. The multiplex PCR relied on a mix of 60 forward primers for TCR Vbeta segments and 13 reverse primers for TCR Jbeta segments. The CDR3 region of rearranged TCR beta genes was amplified from genomic DNA with a multiplex PCR assay. On the Illumina HiSeq System, the amplified TCR beta libraries were sequenced as 87-base-pair reads. Under the source paper's analysis protocol: A later analysis counted tens of millions of unique TCR beta chains across the 670 or so repertoires, and 10 million to 11 million of these chains were shared by at least two donors. A nearest-neighbor algorithm error-corrected the raw reads and collapsed the reads into unique sequences, merging closely related sequences to remove PCR and sequencing errors. Alignment of CDR3 sequences to IMGT reference sequences was used to assign V, D and J gene segments. For a sequence to be retained, at least a six-nucleotide match to both a V gene segment and a J gene segment was required. Rearrangements were classified as productive when the CDR3 lacked stop codons and remained in frame with V and J, and all other rearrangements were classified as non-productive. CDR3 was defined by IMGT convention, running from the second conserved V-encoded cysteine to the conserved J-encoded phenylalanine. The earlier analysis of 587 of the donors excluded sequences that lacked an unambiguous match to a single V gene segment. An earlier analysis of 587 of the donors called V segments functional above 56.7% productive rearrangements and segregating when the between-donor standard deviation exceeded 5%. To diagnose cytomegalovirus status from the catalog of TCR beta chain sequences, a statistical classification framework was built. In a later analysis, V and J genes were assigned by comparing TCR nucleotide sequences against IMGT/GENE-DB human TR gene sequences. Using the TCRdist pipeline, a later analysis assigned CDR3 sequences along with most-parsimonious VDJ recombination scenarios. In a later analysis, each TCR beta chain was defined by its CDR3 amino acid sequence together with its V-gene family, and reads without a unique V-gene family were excluded. In a later analysis, 450 to 600 highly shared, low-generation-probability nucleotide sequences were removed to address suspected cross-contamination and a sequencing artifact. For each public chain, a later analysis derived a clonal expansion index from normalized ranks of inferred template counts within each repertoire. A later analysis computed generation probabilities with a VDJ recombination model fitted to out-of-frame rearrangements, and checked the results against IGoR. In a later analysis, TCR-TCR, TCR-HLA and TCR-CMV co-occurrence was scored with hypergeometric tests, and a repertoire-size bias correction was applied to TCR pairs. To estimate false discovery rates, a later analysis permuted the HLA or CMV assignments 20 times. In a later analysis, co-occurring TCRs were grouped using DBSCAN, with TCRdist sequence similarity added in when clustering inside HLA-allele-positive subsets. Repertoires with fewer than 30,000 or more than 120,000 public chains, plus five repertoires with anomalous nucleotide sharing, were excluded from co-occurrence clustering. In its TCRdb copy, this immuneACCESS table keeps in-frame sequences only and misses some clones. Where compared with another copy, unresolved V genes explain less than half of these, and the others have no known cause. V and J calls and clone size are those listed in that table; D and trimming were worked out from the DNA. The sample profile shows roughly 170,000 clones; about 73% of them were found once. Clones ranked in the top ten supply 13% of the sample.

Input material: PBMCs. The source of this sequence is a woman in her fifties or sixties in good health and CMV-seropositive. The sequence links TRBV9 to TRBJ2-5; 13 nucleotides in the junction match TRBD2. The nucleotide sequence is TGTGCCAGCAGCGCTGGACTAGCGGGGGTCGAGACCCAGTACTTC. Its protein is CASSAGLAGVETQYF.